This T cell receptor beta chain was obtained from a study of cytomegalovirus exposure and HLA in healthy donors. PCR amplification relied on 60 Vbeta primers (plus 13 Jbeta primers). The protocol was immunoSEQ multiplex PCR, while the TCRdb copy is restricted to in-frame clones and leaves out a portion. The table shows roughly 130,000 clones, with roughly 62% occurring only once. As for this clone: Its specificity is not known.

Findings and limits, study-wide: In a later analysis, CMV-associated beta chains were mostly HLA-associated, it appeared.

Germline V gene lookup returns CDR1 SGHRS and CDR2 YFSETQ. The CDR3 has 14 residues. The V gene lost 3 bases and the J gene lost 0 bases, with 9 bases spanning the gap. The chain employs TRBV5-1 and TRBJ1-1, with D perhaps matching TRBD1 (5 bases). The origin of this receptor is a man between 25 and 39 years old in good health and CMV-seropositive. What was sequenced was PBMCs. CDR3 bases: TGCGCCAGCAGCTCAGACAGTATGAACACTGAAGCTTTCTTT. It codes for CASSSDSMNTEAFF.